Listed here is a single T cell receptor beta chain. Its antigen is not identified. Pooled samples include second doses given at about 4 or 12 weeks. The data belong to a study of T cell responses to AZD1222 COVID-19 vaccine. Libraries were prepared by immunoSEQ multiplex PCR; TCRdb keeps only in-frame clonotypes and omits some of them. In the table there are 120,000 to 150,000 clones, 75% to 90% of which are singletons. Study results and caveats: Distributed over spike, vaccine-associated CD4 TCRs predominated at 160-218 and 743-854. The study reported that nearly half of spike-specific TCRs target unmutated variant regions.

Germline assignment: CDR1 ENHRY and CDR2 SYGVKD. Losses at the gene ends were 0 bases for V and 7 bases for J; bases not matched to a gene: 7. The CDR3 spans 17 residues. This receptor was obtained from an adult who received the AZD1222 COVID-19 vaccine. The V gene is TRBV10-3, the J gene TRBJ2-1, with 12 bases lining up with TRBD2. This material consisted of peripheral blood, taken 28 days after the second AZD1222 dose. The chain's CDR3 is CAISESTSGSSRNEQFF. The CDR3 DNA is TGTGCCATCAGTGAGTCGACTAGCGGGAGTAGTAGGAATGAGCAGTTCTTC.